This entry lists 10 T cell receptor beta chains sequenced from one sample in a study of shared clonotypes between healthy human individuals. Clones were read by immunoSEQ multiplex PCR, and TCRdb kept only the in-frame ones, dropping some. The sample consists of roughly 490,000 clones, over 65% of them appearing once. Sequences were obtained from PBMCs. The receptors derive from a woman aged 35 to 49 in good health. Some clones in this sample may be carry-over from other donors' samples.

This chain uses TRBV30 with TRBJ2-5, with 9 bases identical to TRBD1. The germline V gene has CDR1 GTSNPN and CDR2 SVGIG (reference sequence). The CDR3 extends over 13 amino acids. Trimming at V came to 3 bases and at J to 5 bases, leaving 4 bases not matched to a gene. Written as DNA, the CDR3 is TGTGCCTGGAGGGACAGGGGTGGGGAGACCCAGTACTTC. Translation: CAWRDRGGETQYF.

For this clone: A single base separates this from a much larger clone, so it may be a read error. The chain links TRBV7-3 to TRBJ2-3; TRBD2 aligns across 10 bases. The trim removed 5 bases at V and 8 bases at J, leaving 4 bases unmatched. CDR1 and CDR2 from the germline V gene are SGHTA and FQGTGA. This CDR3 contains 13 residues. The CDR3 sequence is CASSPVAGGTQYF. CDR3 DNA sequence: TGTGCCAGCAGCCCCGTAGCGGGAGGTACGCAGTATTTT.

The rearrangement links TRBV11-2 to TRBJ2-1, with TRBD2 as a possible D gene (6 bases). Germline-derived CDR1 and CDR2 are SGHAT and FQNNGV. This CDR3 region has 16 residues. V lost 4 bases and J lost 3, with 16 bases in between. This chain's CDR3 is CASSYTGTLLYNEQFF. The CDR3 DNA follows: TGTGCCAGCAGCTATACCGGGACTCTCCTCTACAATGAGCAGTTCTTC.

The chain joins TRBV6-5 to TRBJ1-1; TRBD1 matches at 8 bases. This CDR3 is 13 amino acids long. J gave up 3 bases and V 4 bases, and 1 base lay outside the gene matches. Germline V gene sequence: CDR1 MNHEY, CDR2 SVGAGI. The CDR3 nucleotides read TGTGCCAGCAGTTTGGACAGGGACACTGAAGCTTTCTTT. It yields the protein CASSLDRDTEAFF.

In this sample, this clone turned up once. The gene calls are TRBV18 and TRBJ2-7; 13 positions agree with TRBD2. Germline V lookup: CDR1 KGHSH, CDR2 LQKENI. The trim removed 3 bases at V and 3 bases at J, leaving 2 bases unmatched. The CDR3 runs to 15 residues. As DNA, the CDR3 is TGTGCCAGCTCACCCGGACTAGCGGGGGACTACGAGCAGTACTTC. This codes for CASSPGLAGDYEQYF.

CDR3 nucleotides: TGCGCCAGCAGCCAAGATGGGGGGCTTCCCCTCTACGAGCAGTACTTC. Translated, it gives CASSQDGGLPLYEQYF. The chain combines TRBV4-1 with TRBJ2-7; D could derive from TRBD1 or TRBD2 (6 bases each). The CDR3 runs 16 residues. Germline V gene data show CDR1 as MGHRA and CDR2 as YSYEKL. Trimming pared 0 bases from V and 3 bases from J, leaving 15 bases between.

The chain combines TRBV2 with TRBJ2-5; 8 nucleotides align to TRBD2. The CDR3 has 12 amino acids. From germline, CDR1 is SNHLY and CDR2 FYNNEI. Trimming took 11 bases from V and 4 from J; bases not matched to a gene: 6. In nucleotides, the CDR3 is TGTGCCGGAACCGGGAGGGGAGAGACCCAGTACTTC. Translation: CAGTGRGETQYF.

This clone came up a few times. At the DNA level, this CDR3 is encoded by other sequences in the same sample as well. This chain links TRBV9 with TRBJ1-1, with a tentative D call TRBD1 (5 bases). CDR1 SGDLS and CDR2 YYNGEE come from the germline V gene. CDR3 length equals 14 residues. V lost 0 bases to trimming and J lost 1 base, with 7 bases between them. For the CDR3, the DNA is TGTGCCAGCAGCGTAGGACAGTGGAACACTGAAGCTTTCTTT. It yields the protein CASSVGQWNTEAFF.

This clone was found once. The chain joins TRBV4-1 to TRBJ2-3; 10 bases are a match to TRBD2. Germline assignment: CDR1 MGHRA and CDR2 YSYEKL. Trimming at V came to 2 bases and at J to 6 bases, leaving 8 bases not matched to a gene. The CDR3 runs to 16 residues. The CDR3 DNA follows: TGCGCCAGCAGCCAAAGTCTAGCGGGAGTATGGGATACGCAGTATTTT. This sequence encodes CASSQSLAGVWDTQYF.

There are a few counts of this clone. The chain uses TRBV4-2 and TRBJ2-1; 12 nucleotides align to TRBD2. The CDR3 has 15 amino acids. Germline assignment: CDR1 LGHNA and CDR2 YNFKEQ. J gave up 12 bases and V 0 bases, and 6 bases lay outside the gene matches. The CDR3 sequence is CASSQESLAGGGQFF. The CDR3, as DNA: TGTGCCAGCAGCCAAGAAAGTCTAGCGGGAGGGGGGCAGTTCTTC.